This note documents a single T cell receptor (beta chain) sequence. Its specificity is not known. These data originate in a study of cytomegalovirus exposure and HLA in healthy donors. Study-level results: According to a later analysis, most TCR beta chains associated with CMV appeared HLA-restricted.

The germline CDR1 and CDR2 sequences are MNHEY and SVGAGI. Between the trimmed V and J ends, which lost 5 bases and 0 bases, there was a span of 7 bases. This CDR3 region has 13 residues. Use of 60 Vbeta and 13 Jbeta primers characterized the PCR. This table comes from immunoSEQ multiplex PCR, and its TCRdb copy is limited to in-frame clones, with some not included. The sample holds about 93,000 clones, 55% to 70% seen once. This sequence was found in a boy aged 10-17 years in good health and CMV-seropositive. The sequencing sample was made of PBMCs. The V call is TRBV6-5, the J call TRBJ1-1; D remains unclear. CDR3 DNA sequence: TGTGCCAGCAGTAAGACAATGAACACTGAAGCTTTCTTT. Protein product: CASSKTMNTEAFF.